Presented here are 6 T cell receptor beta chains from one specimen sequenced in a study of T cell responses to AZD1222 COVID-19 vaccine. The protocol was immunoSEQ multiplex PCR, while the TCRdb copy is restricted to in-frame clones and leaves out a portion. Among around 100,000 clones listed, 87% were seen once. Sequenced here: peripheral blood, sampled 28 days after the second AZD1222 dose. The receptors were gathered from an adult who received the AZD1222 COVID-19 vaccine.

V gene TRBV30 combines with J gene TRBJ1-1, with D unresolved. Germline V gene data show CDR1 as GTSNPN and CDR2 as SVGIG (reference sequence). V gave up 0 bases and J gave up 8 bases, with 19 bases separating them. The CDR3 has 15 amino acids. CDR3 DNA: TGTGCCTGGAGTGTACTTTCAGCGATACCCTCCGAAGCTTTCTTT. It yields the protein CAWSVLSAIPSEAFF.

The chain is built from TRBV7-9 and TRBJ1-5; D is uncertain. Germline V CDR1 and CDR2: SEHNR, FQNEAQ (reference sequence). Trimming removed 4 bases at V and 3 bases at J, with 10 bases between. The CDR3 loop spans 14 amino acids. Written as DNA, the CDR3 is TGTGCCAGCAGCTCCGGACGGGTCAATCAGCCCCAGCATTTT. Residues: CASSSGRVNQPQHF.

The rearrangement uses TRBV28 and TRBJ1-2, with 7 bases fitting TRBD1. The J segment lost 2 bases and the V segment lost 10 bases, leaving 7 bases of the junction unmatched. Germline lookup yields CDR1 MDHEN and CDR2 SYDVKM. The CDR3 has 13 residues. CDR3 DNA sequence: TGTGCCACCAAGGGACAGCTAAACTATGGCTACACCTTC. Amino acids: CATKGQLNYGYTF.

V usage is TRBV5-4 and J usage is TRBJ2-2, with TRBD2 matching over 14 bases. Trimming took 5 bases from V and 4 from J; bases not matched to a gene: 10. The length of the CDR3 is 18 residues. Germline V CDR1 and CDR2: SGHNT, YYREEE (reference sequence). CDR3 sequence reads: CASSLGTSGRMSTGELFF. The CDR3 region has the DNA TGTGCCAGCAGTCTAGGGACTAGCGGGAGAATGAGCACCGGGGAGCTGTTTTTT.

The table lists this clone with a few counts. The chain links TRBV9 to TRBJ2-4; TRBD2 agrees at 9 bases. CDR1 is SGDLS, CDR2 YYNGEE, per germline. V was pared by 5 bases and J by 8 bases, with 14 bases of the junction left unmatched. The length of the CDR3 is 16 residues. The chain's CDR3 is CASRGTSRRKGYIQYF. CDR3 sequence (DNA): TGTGCCAGCAGGGGGACTAGCCGTCGCAAGGGTTACATTCAGTACTTC.

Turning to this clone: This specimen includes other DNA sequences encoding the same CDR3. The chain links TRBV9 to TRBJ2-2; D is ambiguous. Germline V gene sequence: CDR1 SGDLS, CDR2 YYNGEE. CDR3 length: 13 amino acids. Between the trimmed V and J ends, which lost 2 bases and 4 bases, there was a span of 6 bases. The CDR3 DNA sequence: TGTGCCAGCAGCGTGGGCGGCACCGGGGAGCTGTTTTTT. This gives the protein CASSVGGTGELFF.